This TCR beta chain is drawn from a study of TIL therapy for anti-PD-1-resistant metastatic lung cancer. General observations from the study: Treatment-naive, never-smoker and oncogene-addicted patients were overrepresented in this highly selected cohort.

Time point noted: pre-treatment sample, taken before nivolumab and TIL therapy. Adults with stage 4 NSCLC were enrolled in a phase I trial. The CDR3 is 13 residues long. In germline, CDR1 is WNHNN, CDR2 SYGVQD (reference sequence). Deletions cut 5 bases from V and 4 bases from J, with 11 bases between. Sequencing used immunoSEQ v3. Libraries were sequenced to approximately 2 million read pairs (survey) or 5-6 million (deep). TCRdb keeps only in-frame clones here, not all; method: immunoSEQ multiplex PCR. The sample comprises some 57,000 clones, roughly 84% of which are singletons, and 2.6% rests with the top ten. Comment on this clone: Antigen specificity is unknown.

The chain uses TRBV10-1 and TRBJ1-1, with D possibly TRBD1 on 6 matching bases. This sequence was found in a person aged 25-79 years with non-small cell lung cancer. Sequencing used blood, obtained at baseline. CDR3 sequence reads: CASSRYRVTEAFF. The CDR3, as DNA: TGCGCCAGCAGTCGCTACAGGGTCACTGAAGCTTTCTTT.